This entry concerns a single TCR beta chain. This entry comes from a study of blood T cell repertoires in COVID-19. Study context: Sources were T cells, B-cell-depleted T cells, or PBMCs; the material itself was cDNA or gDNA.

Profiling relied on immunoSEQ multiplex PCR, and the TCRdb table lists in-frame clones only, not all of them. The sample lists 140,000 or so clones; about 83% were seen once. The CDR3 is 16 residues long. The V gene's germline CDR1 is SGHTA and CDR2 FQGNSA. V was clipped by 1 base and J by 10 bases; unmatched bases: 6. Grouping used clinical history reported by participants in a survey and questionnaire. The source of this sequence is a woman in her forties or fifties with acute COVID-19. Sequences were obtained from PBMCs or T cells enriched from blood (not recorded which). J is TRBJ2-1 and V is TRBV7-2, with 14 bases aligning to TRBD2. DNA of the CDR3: TGTGCCAGCAGCTTAGGACTAGCGGGAGGGCGGAGGGAGCAGTTCTTC. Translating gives CASSLGLAGGRREQFF.